Here is one TCR beta chain with its context. The table came from immunoSEQ multiplex PCR; TCRdb's copy has only in-frame clones and leaves some out. In the table there are around 30,000 clones, around 77% of which are singletons. This specimen comes from a study of T cells in narcolepsy. This CDR3 comprises 14 residues. The V and J ends lost 1 base and 5 bases respectively, with 8 bases between them. Germline V gene sequence: CDR1 LNHNV, CDR2 YYDKDF (reference sequence). This TCR came from a human donor in good health. Sequencing used memory (CD45RA-) CD4+ T cells from blood. The rearrangement joins TRBV15 to TRBJ2-2; possibly TRBD2 for D (5 bases). In DNA form, the CDR3 reads TGTGCCACCAGCAGAGCTTGGGAGACCGGGGAGCTGTTTTTT. Its protein product is CATSRAWETGELFF.